A single sample gave rise to the 10 T cell receptor beta chains below, sequenced in a study of blood T cells in healthy people across ages (dated by TCRdb to about 2015). Library prep was done by 5' RACE. A second PCR of about 6 to 12 cycles was run with a J-beta primer mix and a sample-barcoded 5' primer. TCRdb ran its own pipeline on the public reads, namely fastp trimming at Q25 and MiXCR clone calling, and kept in-frame beta chains. Rows with a matching CDR3 protein are joined into one entry that keeps the most common DNA and genes. Present in this sample are around 1,900,000 distinct CDR3 sequences, roughly two fifths of which were seen just once. 23% of the sample rests with the top ten. Sequenced: blood. The receptor source for this set is a human donor in good health.

This clonotype was seen once. The chain is built from TRBV4-2 and TRBJ2-3; D may correspond to TRBD1 or TRBD2 (6 bases each). Trimming took off 3 bases at V and 2 bases at J, with 18 bases between the two ends. In germline, CDR1 is LGHNA, CDR2 YNFKEQ. This CDR3 is 17 amino acids long. CDR3 protein: CASSQLGGTPYTDTQYF. The CDR3 nucleotides read TGTGCCAGCAGCCAGTTAGGGGGGACCCCATACACAGATACGCAGTATTTT.

V is TRBV4-3 and J is TRBJ2-7; D ambiguous. The CDR3 totals 14 residues. Trimming pared 0 bases from V and 2 bases from J, leaving 8 bases between. Germline CDR1 is LGHNA and CDR2 is YSLEER. The CDR3 DNA is TGCGCCAGCAGCCAAGAGAGGATCACCTACGAGCAGTACTTC. The encoded protein is CASSQERITYEQYF.

The genes are TRBV7-8 and TRBJ2-7; TRBD1 matches 8 bases. The V segment lost 1 base and the J segment 8 bases; nucleotides outside the gene matches: 16. Per the germline V gene, CDR1 is SGHVS and CDR2 is FQNEAQ. This CDR3 is 17 amino acids long. The CDR3: CASSLGTPGQGFYKQYF. DNA for the CDR3: TGTGCCAGCAGCTTAGGGACCCCCGGACAGGGTTTTTACAAGCAGTACTTC.

This clonotype was recorded a few times. The chain couples TRBV12-5 to TRBJ1-2, with no clear D. Trimming removed 1 base from V and 2 bases from J, with 14 bases in between. This CDR3 comprises 16 residues. Germline V lookup: CDR1 LGHNT, CDR2 FRNRAP. In DNA form, the CDR3 reads TGTGCTAGTGGTTTGGCATGGACCCTACTGAACTATGGCTACACCTTC. Translated: CASGLAWTLLNYGYTF.

The chain has TRBV4-3 and TRBJ1-2, with no clear D. Germline values: CDR1 LGHNA, CDR2 YSLEER. The V end was cut by 1 base, the J end by 2 bases, with 14 bases between. CDR3 length: 16 amino acids. This chain's CDR3 is CASSQGTVDANYGYTF. CDR3 nucleotide sequence: TGCGCCAGCAGCCAAGGGACCGTCGATGCCAACTATGGCTACACCTTC.

In this sample, this clonotype turned up once. This chain joins TRBV12-3 or TRBV12-4 and TRBJ1-3, with D unresolved. This CDR3 has 10 residues. Trimming removed 8 bases at V and 4 bases at J, with 3 bases between. The CDR3 sequence is CASVGNTIYF. CDR3 in DNA: TGTGCCAGCGTAGGAAACACCATATATTTT.

This chain joins TRBV5-1 and TRBJ2-7, with TRBD1 matching 9 bases. This CDR3 comprises 16 residues. V shed 4 bases, J shed 5 bases, and the junction held 13 bases outside the gene matches. The germline CDR1 and CDR2 sequences are SGHRS and YFSETQ. CDR3 DNA sequence: TGCGCCAGCAGCCGCGATGGACAGGGGATAACCCACGAGCAGTACTTC. Residues: CASSRDGQGITHEQYF.

V and J are TRBV24-1 and TRBJ2-3; TRBD2 aligns across 7 bases. This CDR3 region has 17 residues. Germline-derived CDR1 and CDR2 are KGHDR and SFDVKD. Losses at the gene ends were 3 bases for V and 2 bases for J; bases not matched to a gene: 10. CDR3 protein: CATSDPLGGGLTDTQYF. The CDR3, as DNA: TGTGCCACCAGTGATCCCCTCGGCGGGGGACTCACAGATACGCAGTATTTT.

This clonotype turned up a few times. This chain connects TRBV12-3 or TRBV12-4 to TRBJ1-2, with no clear D. V shed 3 bases and J shed 3 bases, with 8 bases lying between them. This CDR3 is built from 13 residues. This chain's CDR3 is CASSFTEHYGYTF. The CDR3 bases are TGTGCCAGCAGTTTTACGGAACACTATGGCTACACCTTC.

This clonotype was detected only once. The rearrangement links TRBV20-1 to TRBJ1-1; no definite D call. Germline V gives CDR1 DFQATT, CDR2 SNEGSKA (reference sequence). V lost 4 bases and J 2 bases, leaving 14 bases between the germline ends. The CDR3 consists of 14 residues. CDR3 DNA: TGCAGTGCTACCGAAGGAGGTCCCAACACTGAAGCTTTCTTT. Amino acid sequence: CSATEGGPNTEAFF.